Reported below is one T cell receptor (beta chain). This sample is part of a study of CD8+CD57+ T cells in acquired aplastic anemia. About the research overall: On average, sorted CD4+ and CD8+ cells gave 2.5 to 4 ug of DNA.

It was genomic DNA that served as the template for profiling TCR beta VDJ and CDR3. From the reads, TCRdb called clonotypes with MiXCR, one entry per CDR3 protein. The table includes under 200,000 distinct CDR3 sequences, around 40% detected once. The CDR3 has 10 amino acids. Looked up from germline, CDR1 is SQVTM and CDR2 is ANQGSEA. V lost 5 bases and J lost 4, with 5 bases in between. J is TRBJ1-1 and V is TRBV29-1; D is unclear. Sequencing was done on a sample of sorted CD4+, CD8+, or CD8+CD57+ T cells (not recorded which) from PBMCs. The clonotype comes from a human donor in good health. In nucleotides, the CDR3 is TGCAGCGTTTCCGGCACTGAAGCTTTCTTT. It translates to CSVSGTEAFF.